This T cell receptor (beta chain) stems from a study of response to subunit inactivated influenza vaccine. Study results and caveats: Few additional T cells are recruited per seasonal influenza vaccination, authors suggested.

With 1 base removed from V and 5 bases from J, the gap between germline ends came to 6 bases. CDR3 length equals 13 residues. TCRdb analysed the RT-PCR reads with MiXCR anew, one entry per CDR3 protein. The sample carries 650,000 to 800,000 distinct CDR3 sequences, around a sixth recorded once. This clonotype was detected many times. Its target is not known. Sequencing was performed on PBMCs from blood, taken approximately 5 days after vaccination. The chain has TRBV12-3 or TRBV12-4 and TRBJ1-5; no reliable D call. The receptor comes from a man over 45 who received an inactivated influenza vaccine. CDR3 nucleotide sequence: TGTGCCAGCAGTTTAGTTAAGGATCAGCCCCAGCATTTT. Translated: CASSLVKDQPQHF.